This T cell receptor (beta chain) was recovered during a study of blood T cells in healthy people across ages. CDR3 length: 17 residues. CDR1 is LGHNA, CDR2 YSLEER, per germline. Trimming pared 4 bases from V and 0 bases from J, leaving 19 bases between. This clonotype has just a few counts. With a J-beta primer mix and a sample-barcoded 5' primer, a second PCR ran about 7 to 11 cycles. TCRdb reanalysed the 5' RACE reads using MiXCR and keeps one entry per CDR3 protein. The sample has hundreds of thousands of distinct CDR3 sequences, more than 40% seen once. Peripheral blood, about 10 milliliters per donor, was collected.

The TCR was taken from a man in his fifties or sixties in good health. The chain links TRBV4-3 to TRBJ2-7; D is possibly TRBD1 (6 bases). The sequencing sample was made of blood. The CDR3 nucleotides are TGCGCCAGCAGCCTCCACACCGGGACACTTCCCTCCTACGAGCAGTACTTC. Its protein product is CASSLHTGTLPSYEQYF.